These 4 T cell receptor beta chains share one sample of origin, sequenced in a study of chemoradiotherapy in HPV16-positive cancers (dated by TCRdb to between 2020 and 2023). Libraries were built with the immunoSEQ multiplex PCR assay. TCRdb took this table from immuneACCESS and kept in-frame rearrangements with V and J called. Such tables lack part of the clones; where checked against another copy, unresolved V genes explain under half of the gap, and the rest is unexplained. The sample profile shows tens of thousands of clones; around four fifths of them were found once. The top ten clones comprise 3% to 4% of the sample. The starting material was blood, obtained from a patient who underwent chemoradiotherapy. The receptor source for this set is a human donor with HPV-associated anogenital cancer.

This clone was counted a single time. The rearrangement joins TRBV14 to TRBJ2-7; D gene uncertain. V was shortened by 0 bases and J by 2 bases, with 8 bases between the two germline ends. The length of the CDR3 is 14 residues. The germline V gene encodes CDR1 SGHDN and CDR2 FVKESK. CDR3 sequence: CASSQDLKAYEQYF. The CDR3 DNA reads as TGTGCCAGCAGCCAAGATTTAAAGGCCTACGAGCAGTACTTC.

This clone turned up a few times. V is TRBV25-1 and J is TRBJ1-2; D not certain. The germline V gene encodes CDR1 MGHDK and CDR2 SYGVNS. This CDR3 comprises 14 residues. Trimming removed 2 bases from V and 5 bases from J, with 12 bases in between. CDR3 DNA: TGTGCCAGCAGTGAACCGATCCCTGATTATGGCTACACCTTC. Translation: CASSEPIPDYGYTF.

The chain is built from TRBV19 and TRBJ1-1; D unclear. Trimming removed 6 bases from V and 3 bases from J, with 5 bases in between. The CDR3 extends over 11 amino acids. Germline V CDR1 and CDR2: LNHDA, SQIVND (reference sequence). DNA of the CDR3: TGTGCCAGTAGGGGCGACACTGAAGCTTTCTTT. Protein sequence: CASRGDTEAFF. Using reference TRBV19 and TRBJ1-1 for the parts outside the CDR3, the full variable domain is DGGITQSPKYLFRKEGQNVTLSCEQNLNHDAMYWYRQDPGQGLRLIYYSQIVNDFQKGDIAEGYSVSREKKESFPLTVTSAQKNPTAFYLCASRGDTEAFFGQGTRLTVV.

This chain uses TRBV5-8 with TRBJ1-2, with 7 bases identical to TRBD1. J lost 3 bases, V lost 4 bases, and 12 bases had no gene match. Looked up from germline, CDR1 is SGHTS and CDR2 is YDEGEE. CDR3 length: 16 residues. This CDR3 reads CASSPPGYRGDYGYTF. The DNA of the CDR3 is TGTGCCAGCAGCCCCCCGGGGTACAGGGGTGACTATGGCTACACCTTC. Complete variable domain (other parts from reference TRBV5-8 and TRBJ1-2): EAGVTQSPTHLIKTRGQQATLRCSPISGHTSVYWYQQALGLGLQFLLWYDEGEERNRGNFPPRFSGRQFPNYSSELNVNALELEDSALYLCASSPPGYRGDYGYTFGSGTRLTVV.